The 18 T cell receptor beta chains listed next were all sequenced from one sample in a study of shared clonotypes between healthy human individuals. Measured with immunoSEQ multiplex PCR; TCRdb has only the in-frame clones, and not every one. This sample has about half a million clones; 70% to 85% occur once, and the top ten carry around 13%. Sequencing was done on a sample of PBMCs. These receptors were collected from a middle-aged woman in good health. Some clones in this sample may be carry-over from other donors' samples.

This chain links TRBV30 with TRBJ2-1; no definite D call. The germline V and J ends were trimmed by 3 bases and 4 bases, with 7 bases remaining between them. CDR3 length: 12 amino acids. Germline values: CDR1 GTSNPN, CDR2 SVGIG (reference sequence). The CDR3 DNA is TGTGCCTGGAGAGGGTGGTACAATGAGCAGTTCTTC. It yields the protein CAWRGWYNEQFF.

The chain links TRBV5-4 to TRBJ1-2; 7 bases align to TRBD1. Germline trimming cut 4 bases from V and 1 base from J; bases unmatched to any gene: 7. CDR3 size: 15 residues. In germline, CDR1 is SGHNT, CDR2 YYREEE (reference sequence). The CDR3 sequence is CASSPQGMINYGYTF. The CDR3 DNA reads TGTGCCAGCAGCCCACAGGGGATGATTAACTATGGCTACACCTTC.

The chain employs TRBV10-3 and TRBJ2-7; D uncertain. The ends were cut back, 10 bases at V and 2 bases at J, with 12 bases in the middle. This CDR3 is 12 amino acids long. In germline, CDR1 is ENHRY, CDR2 SYGVKD. CDR3 sequence reads: CATAPLTYEQYF. DNA of the CDR3: TGTGCCACTGCCCCCTTAACCTACGAGCAGTACTTC.

The chain joins TRBV9 to TRBJ2-1; possibly TRBD2 for D (6 bases). CDR3 size: 18 residues. V lost 1 base, J lost 0 bases, and 17 bases lay in between. Germline assignment: CDR1 SGDLS and CDR2 YYNGEE. The CDR3 DNA sequence: TGTGCCAGCAGCGTACCGGGGGACGACTCAAGCTCCTACAATGAGCAGTTCTTC. Amino acid sequence: CASSVPGDDSSSYNEQFF.

The chain joins TRBV30 to TRBJ2-7, with D possibly matching TRBD1 (6 bases). Trimming cost V 3 bases and J 3 bases, with 9 bases left between them. Germline CDR1 reads GTSNPN; CDR2 reads SVGIG (reference sequence). CDR3 length: 12 residues. This CDR3 is CAWSPGVYEQYF. The CDR3 DNA is TGTGCCTGGAGCCCAGGGGTCTACGAGCAGTACTTC.

In regard to this clone: Other DNA sequences of this sample code for an identical CDR3. The J gene is TRBJ2-7, the V gene TRBV5-4; 11 bases map to TRBD2. The CDR3 runs to 14 residues. Germline CDR1 reads SGHNT; CDR2 reads YYREEE (reference sequence). V was clipped by 3 bases and J by 7 bases; unmatched bases: 6. The CDR3 DNA reads TGTGCCAGCAGCTCCGGGACTAGCGGCCGAGAGCAGTACTTC. Translating gives CASSSGTSGREQYF.

The DNA of the CDR3 is TGTGCCAGCAGCTTAGCCGTAGCGGGGATCTACGAGCAGTACTTC. Its protein product is CASSLAVAGIYEQYF. This sequence joins TRBV11-3 and TRBJ2-7, with 8 bases fitting TRBD2. Trimming cost V 1 base and J 3 bases; bases outside gene matches: 5. Germline CDR1 reads SGHNT; CDR2 reads YENEEA. This CDR3 is 15 amino acids long.

Comment on this clone: Additional DNA sequences in this sample encode the identical CDR3. The rearrangement links TRBV7-8 to TRBJ1-1; possibly TRBD1 for D (5 bases). V lost 4 bases, J lost 1 base, and 7 bases lay in between. This CDR3 has 13 residues. Germline CDR1 is SGHVS and CDR2 is FQNEAQ. CDR3 sequence: CASSSGRNTEAFF. The CDR3 DNA reads TGTGCCAGCAGCTCGGGGCGGAACACTGAAGCTTTCTTT. Together with reference TRBV7-8 and TRBJ1-1, the CDR3 gives the full variable domain: GAGVSQSPRYKVAKRGQDVALRCDPISGHVSLFWYQQALGQGPEFLTYFQNEAQLDKSGLPSDRFFAERPEGSVSTLKIQRTQQEDSAVYLCASSSGRNTEAFFGQGTRLTVV.

The chain recombines TRBV5-4 with TRBJ1-2; weak D call: TRBD1 (6 bases). Trimming took off 3 bases at V and 4 bases at J, with 19 bases between the two ends. CDR1 and CDR2 (germline): SGHNT, YYREEE (reference sequence). The CDR3 is 16 amino acids. As DNA, the CDR3 is TGTGCCAGCAGCTGGACAACAACAGGGTACGGCTATGGCTACACCTTC. Protein sequence: CASSWTTTGYGYGYTF.

The chain joins TRBV10-3 to TRBJ1-5, with D possibly matching TRBD1 (6 bases). Germline V gene data show CDR1 as ENHRY and CDR2 as SYGVKD. This CDR3 contains 14 residues. V was cut by 8 bases and J by 6 bases, with 17 bases left in between. The chain's CDR3 is CAISPAGAPQPQHF. CDR3 DNA sequence: TGTGCCATCTCCCCGGCGGGGGCCCCTCAGCCCCAGCATTTT.

This clone has a single count. Other DNA sequences in the sample encode the same CDR3. This chain joins TRBV18 and TRBJ1-5; 8 bases map to TRBD1. V shed 3 bases and J 4 bases; nucleotides not matched to a gene: 5. The CDR3 consists of 15 residues. The germline V gene encodes CDR1 KGHSH and CDR2 LQKENI. In nucleotides, the CDR3 is TGTGCCAGCTCACCCCAGGGGGCAAGTAATCAGCCCCAGCATTTT. It translates to CASSPQGASNQPQHF.

This chain uses TRBV7-8 with TRBJ1-5, with 7 bases identical to TRBD1. Trimming cost V 7 bases and J 0 bases; bases outside gene matches: 9. In germline, CDR1 is SGHVS, CDR2 FQNEAQ. There are 16 residues in the CDR3. The CDR3 reads CASTPGGGYSNQPQHF. In nucleotides, the CDR3 is TGTGCCAGCACTCCAGGGGGGGGCTATAGCAATCAGCCCCAGCATTTT.

The chain couples TRBV5-1 to TRBJ2-2, with TRBD2 identical over 11 bases. Germline CDR1 is SGHRS and CDR2 is YFSETQ. The length of the CDR3 is 16 residues. With V trimmed by 1 base and J by 5 bases, 4 bases remained unmatched. CDR3 nucleotides: TGCGCCAGCAGCTTGAGTCTAGCGGGAGGAACCGGGGAGCTGTTTTTT. Its protein is CASSLSLAGGTGELFF.

This rearrangement joins TRBV7-2 to TRBJ1-5, with no clear D. V lost 1 base to trimming and J lost 6 bases, with 7 bases between them. The germline V gene has CDR1 SGHTA and CDR2 FQGNSA. The CDR3 runs 13 residues. The CDR3 region is CASSLEAGQPQHF. CDR3 coding DNA: TGTGCCAGCAGCTTAGAAGCGGGTCAGCCCCAGCATTTT.

This chain joins TRBV5-8 and TRBJ2-3; no firm D call. The germline gives CDR1 SGHTS, CDR2 YDEGEE. The CDR3 contains 14 residues. V was pared by 1 base and J by 0 bases, with 6 bases between. The CDR3 sequence: CASSLWASTDTQYF. The CDR3, as DNA: TGTGCCAGCAGCTTGTGGGCTAGCACAGATACGCAGTATTTT.

The V and J genes are TRBV9 and TRBJ2-7; perhaps TRBD2 as D (5 bases). The CDR3 runs 15 residues. Looked up from germline, CDR1 is SGDLS and CDR2 is YYNGEE. Trimming pared 0 bases from V and 2 bases from J, leaving 12 bases between. The DNA of the CDR3 is TGTGCCAGCAGCGTAGCTGGGAGTGGGACCTACGAGCAGTACTTC. Translating gives CASSVAGSGTYEQYF.

The J gene is TRBJ2-3, the V gene TRBV27; 8 bases are a match to TRBD2. V lost 4 bases to trimming and J lost 6 bases; unmatched junction nucleotides: 3. This CDR3 is built from 13 residues. Germline CDR1 and CDR2: MNHEY and SMNVEV (reference sequence). This CDR3 is CASSYRLADTQYF. DNA of the CDR3: TGTGCCAGCAGTTATCGACTAGCGGATACGCAGTATTTT.

This clone was observed once. The chain recombines TRBV11-3 with TRBJ2-5, with TRBD2 as a possible D gene (6 bases). The CDR3 is 13 amino acids. Trimming pared 4 bases from V and 5 bases from J, leaving 11 bases between. CDR1 is SGHNT, CDR2 YENEEA, per germline. Here the CDR3 reads CASSSEGRETQYF. CDR3 in DNA: TGTGCCAGCAGCTCGGAGGGGAGGGAGACCCAGTACTTC.